Below are 4 T cell receptor beta chains sequenced from a single sample in a study of blood T cell repertoires in COVID-19. Repertoires were generated with immunoSEQ multiplex PCR, while TCRdb's copy carries only in-frame clones and drops some. The top ten clones hold around 2.5% of a sample with about 210,000 clones, approximately 88% of them seen once. The source material was PBMCs or T cells enriched from blood (not recorded which). These receptors all come from a woman aged 40 to 55 with acute COVID-19.

The V call is TRBV4-2, the J call TRBJ2-2; possibly TRBD2 for D (5 bases). Germline-derived CDR1 and CDR2 are LGHNA and YNFKEQ. Between the trimmed V and J ends, which lost 0 bases and 4 bases, there was a span of 9 bases. The CDR3 has 15 amino acids. As DNA, the CDR3 is TGTGCCAGCAGCCAAGATGGAGGACTCACCGGGGAGCTGTTTTTT. As protein: CASSQDGGLTGELFF.

V is TRBV2 and J is TRBJ2-5; D gene uncertain. The V gene's germline CDR1 is SNHLY and CDR2 FYNNEI. Trimming removed 2 bases at V and 3 bases at J, with 16 bases between. CDR3 size: 16 residues. Here the CDR3 reads CASSELPVRLKETQYF. CDR3 in DNA: TGTGCCAGCAGTGAACTCCCAGTCAGACTTAAAGAGACCCAGTACTTC.

The gene calls are TRBV9 and TRBJ2-3; 10 bases are shared with TRBD2. The CDR3 contains 15 residues. Germline CDR1 reads SGDLS; CDR2 reads YYNGEE. With V trimmed by 3 bases and J by 6 bases, 7 bases remained unmatched. Written as DNA, the CDR3 is TGTGCCAGCAGCGCTAGCGGGGGTGTACTTGATACGCAGTATTTT. The encoded protein is CASSASGGVLDTQYF.

Only a few counts were recorded for this clone. V is TRBV7-2 and J is TRBJ1-2; 9 nucleotides match TRBD1. CDR1 SGHTA and CDR2 FQGNSA come from the germline V gene. The CDR3 spans 14 residues. Trimming took 2 bases from V and 8 from J; bases not matched to a gene: 6. The CDR3 nucleotides are TGTGCCAGCAGCTTAAGGGACAGGGTATCAGGCTACACCTTC. Protein sequence: CASSLRDRVSGYTF. The whole variable domain, filled in from reference TRBV7-2 and TRBJ1-2, reads GAGVSQSPSNKVTEKGKDVELRCDPISGHTALYWYRQSLGQGLEFLIYFQGNSAPDKSGLPSDRFSAERTGGSVSTLTIQRTQQEDSAVYLCASSLRDRVSGYTFGSGTRLTVV.